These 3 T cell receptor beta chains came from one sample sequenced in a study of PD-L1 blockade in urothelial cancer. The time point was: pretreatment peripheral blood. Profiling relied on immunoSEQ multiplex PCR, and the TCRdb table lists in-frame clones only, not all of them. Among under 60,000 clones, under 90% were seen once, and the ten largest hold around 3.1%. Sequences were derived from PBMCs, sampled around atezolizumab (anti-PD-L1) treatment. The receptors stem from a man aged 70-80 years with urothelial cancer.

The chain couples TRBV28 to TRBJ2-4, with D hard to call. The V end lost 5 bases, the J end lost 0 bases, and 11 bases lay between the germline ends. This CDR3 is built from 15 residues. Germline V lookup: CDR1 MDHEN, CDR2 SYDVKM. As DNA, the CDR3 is TGTGCCAGCAGTGTGCCAACAGCAGCCAAAAACATTCAGTACTTC. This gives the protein CASSVPTAAKNIQYF. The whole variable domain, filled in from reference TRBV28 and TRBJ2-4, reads DVKVTQSSRYLVKRTGEKVFLECVQDMDHENMFWYRQDPGLGLRLIYFSYDVKMKEKGDIPEGYSVSREKKERFSLILESASTNQTSMYLCASSVPTAAKNIQYFGAGTRLSVL.

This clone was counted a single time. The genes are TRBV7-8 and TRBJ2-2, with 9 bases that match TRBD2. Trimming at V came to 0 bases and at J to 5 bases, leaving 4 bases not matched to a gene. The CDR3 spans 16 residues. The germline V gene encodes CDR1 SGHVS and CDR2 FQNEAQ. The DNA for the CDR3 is TGTGCCAGCAGCTTAGCGCGGGGGGGCCGAACCGGGGAGCTGTTTTTT. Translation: CASSLARGGRTGELFF.

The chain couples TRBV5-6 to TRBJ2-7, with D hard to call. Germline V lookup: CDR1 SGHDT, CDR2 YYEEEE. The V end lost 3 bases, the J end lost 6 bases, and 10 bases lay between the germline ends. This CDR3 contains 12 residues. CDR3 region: CASSSTTLEQYF. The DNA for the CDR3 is TGTGCCAGCAGCTCCACGACTCTCGAGCAGTACTTC. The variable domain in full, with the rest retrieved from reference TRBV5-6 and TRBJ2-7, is DAGVTQSPTHLIKTRGQQVTLRCSPKSGHDTVSWYQQALGQGPQFIFQYYEEEERQRGNFPDRFSGHQFPNYSSELNVNALLLGDSALYLCASSSTTLEQYFGPGTRLTVT.